This T cell receptor beta chain derives from a study of T cell responses to AZD1222 COVID-19 vaccine. Broader study findings: White British ancestry dominated among donors, who included more females, and clonal diversity was possibly underestimated. Within unmutated variant regions lay the reported targets of nearly half of spike-specific TCRs. Spike-wide vaccine-associated CD4 TCRs dominated at 160-218 and 743-854.

This clone was counted once. Its specificity is unknown. Second-dose groups at about 4 or about 12 weeks were pooled. Sequenced by immunoSEQ multiplex PCR; TCRdb stores in-frame clones only, minus some. The sample lists more than 80,000 clones; approximately 85% were seen once. This TCR was recovered from an adult who received the AZD1222 COVID-19 vaccine. Sample: peripheral blood, taken 28 days after the second AZD1222 dose.

The CDR3 here is CASSQRHPGAYEQYF. The CDR3 nucleotides read TGCGCCAGCAGCCAAAGACACCCAGGGGCCTACGAGCAGTACTTC. This chain joins TRBV4-3 and TRBJ2-7; TRBD1 is a possible D gene (6 bases). V was trimmed by 2 bases and J by 2 bases, leaving 13 bases between them. Germline CDR1 LGHNA, CDR2 YSLEER. The CDR3 totals 15 residues.